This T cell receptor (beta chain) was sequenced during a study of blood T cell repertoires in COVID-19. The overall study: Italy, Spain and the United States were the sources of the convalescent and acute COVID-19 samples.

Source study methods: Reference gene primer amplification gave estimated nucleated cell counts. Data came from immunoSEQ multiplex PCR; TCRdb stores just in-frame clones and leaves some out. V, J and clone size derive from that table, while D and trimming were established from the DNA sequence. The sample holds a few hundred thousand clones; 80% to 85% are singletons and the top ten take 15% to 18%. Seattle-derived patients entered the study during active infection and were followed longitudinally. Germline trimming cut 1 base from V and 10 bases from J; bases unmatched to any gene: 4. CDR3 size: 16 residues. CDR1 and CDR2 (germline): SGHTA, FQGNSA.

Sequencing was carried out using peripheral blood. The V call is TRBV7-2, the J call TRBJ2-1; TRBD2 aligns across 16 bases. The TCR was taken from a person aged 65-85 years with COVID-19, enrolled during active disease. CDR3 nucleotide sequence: TGTGCCAGCAGCTTAGTAGGGACTAGCGGGGGGGAGGAGCAGTTCTTC. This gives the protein CASSLVGTSGGEEQFF.